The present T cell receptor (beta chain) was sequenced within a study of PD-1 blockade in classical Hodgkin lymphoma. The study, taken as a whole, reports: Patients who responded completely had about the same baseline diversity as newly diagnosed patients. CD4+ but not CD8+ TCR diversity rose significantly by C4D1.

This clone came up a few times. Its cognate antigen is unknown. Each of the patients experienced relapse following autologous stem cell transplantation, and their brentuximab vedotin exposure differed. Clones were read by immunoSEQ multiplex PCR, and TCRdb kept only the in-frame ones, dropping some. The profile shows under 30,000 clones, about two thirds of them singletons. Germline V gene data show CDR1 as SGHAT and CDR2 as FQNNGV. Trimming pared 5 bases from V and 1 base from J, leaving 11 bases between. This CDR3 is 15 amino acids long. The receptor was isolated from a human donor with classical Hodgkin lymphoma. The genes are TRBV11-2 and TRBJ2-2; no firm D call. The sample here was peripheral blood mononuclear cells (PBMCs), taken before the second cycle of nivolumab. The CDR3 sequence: CASSHDSGNTGELFF. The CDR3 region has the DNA TGTGCCAGCAGCCACGATTCCGGGAACACCGGGGAGCTGTTTTTT.